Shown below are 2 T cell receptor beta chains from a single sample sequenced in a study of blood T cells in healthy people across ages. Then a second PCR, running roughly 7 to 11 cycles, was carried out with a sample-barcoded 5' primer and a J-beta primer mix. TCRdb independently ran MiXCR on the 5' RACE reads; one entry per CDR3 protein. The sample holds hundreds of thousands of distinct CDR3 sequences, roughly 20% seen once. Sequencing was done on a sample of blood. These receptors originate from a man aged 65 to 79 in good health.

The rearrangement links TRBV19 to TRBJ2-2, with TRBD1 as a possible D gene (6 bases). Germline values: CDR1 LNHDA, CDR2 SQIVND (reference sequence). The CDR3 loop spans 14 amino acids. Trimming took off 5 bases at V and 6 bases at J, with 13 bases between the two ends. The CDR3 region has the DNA TGTGCCAGTAGTTATCAGGGGTTCGCCGGGGAGCTGTTTTTT. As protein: CASSYQGFAGELFF.

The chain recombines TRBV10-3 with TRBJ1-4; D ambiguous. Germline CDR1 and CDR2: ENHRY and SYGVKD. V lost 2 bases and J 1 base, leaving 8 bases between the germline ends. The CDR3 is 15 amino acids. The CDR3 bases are TGTGCCATCAGTGAGCATTCGGGAACTAATGAAAAACTGTTTTTT. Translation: CAISEHSGTNEKLFF.